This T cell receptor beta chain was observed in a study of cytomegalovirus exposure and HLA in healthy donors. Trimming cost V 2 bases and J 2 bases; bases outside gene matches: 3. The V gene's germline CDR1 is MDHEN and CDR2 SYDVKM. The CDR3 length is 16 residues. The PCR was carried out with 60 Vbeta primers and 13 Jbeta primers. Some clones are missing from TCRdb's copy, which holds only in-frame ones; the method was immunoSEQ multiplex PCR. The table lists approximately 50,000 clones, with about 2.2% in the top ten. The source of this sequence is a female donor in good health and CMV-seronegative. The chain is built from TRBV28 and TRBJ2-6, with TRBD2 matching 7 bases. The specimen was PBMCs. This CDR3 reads CASSLGGVAGANVLTF. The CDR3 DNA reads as TGTGCCAGCAGTTTAGGGGGGGTCGCTGGGGCCAACGTCCTGACTTTC.